The 15 T cell receptor beta chains reported below all come from one sample, sequenced in a study of blood T cell repertoires in COVID-19. This table comes from immunoSEQ multiplex PCR, and its TCRdb copy is limited to in-frame clones, with some not included. The sample includes about 95,000 clones, roughly 89% of them seen just once. Sequencing was done on a sample of peripheral blood. The origin of the receptors is a man between 60 and 75 years old with COVID-19, enrolled during active disease.

V is TRBV9 and J is TRBJ2-4; no firm D call. Looked up from germline, CDR1 is SGDLS and CDR2 is YYNGEE. Trimming pared 0 bases from V and 8 bases from J, leaving 12 bases between. The CDR3 runs to 14 residues. As DNA, the CDR3 is TGTGCCAGCAGCGTAGTTCCAACCTCGGACATTCAGTACTTC. This codes for CASSVVPTSDIQYF. Filled out from reference TRBV9 and TRBJ2-4, the complete variable domain reads DSGVTQTPKHLITATGQRVTLRCSPRSGDLSVYWYQQSLDQGLQFLIQYYNGEERAKGNILERFSAQQFPDLHSELNLSSLELGDSALYFCASSVVPTSDIQYFGAGTRLSVL.

The chain has TRBV5-1 and TRBJ1-1; no definite D call. V lost 4 bases to trimming and J lost 1 base, with 5 bases between them. The CDR3 is 12 residues long. CDR1 is SGHRS and CDR2 is YFSETQ in the germline V gene. Here the CDR3 reads CASSPGNTEAFF. The CDR3 nucleotides are TGCGCCAGCAGCCCCGGGAACACTGAAGCTTTCTTT.

The chain carries TRBV11-3 and TRBJ1-1; D unclear. This CDR3 has 13 amino acids. Trimming took off 2 bases at V and 0 bases at J, with 4 bases between the two ends. The germline V gene encodes CDR1 SGHNT and CDR2 YENEEA. The CDR3 DNA sequence: TGTGCCAGCAGCTTACAGATGAACACTGAAGCTTTCTTT. Translation gives CASSLQMNTEAFF.

This sequence joins TRBV12-3 or TRBV12-4 and TRBJ1-2; TRBD1 aligns across 9 bases. Trimming at V came to 7 bases and at J to 6 bases, leaving 6 bases not matched to a gene. The CDR3 totals 13 residues. CDR3 residues: CASKIQGAHGYTF. CDR3 nucleotides: TGTGCCAGCAAAATACAGGGGGCCCATGGCTACACCTTC.

V usage is TRBV2 and J usage is TRBJ1-5; TRBD1 matches 8 bases. V was pared by 6 bases and J by 7 bases, with 5 bases of the junction left unmatched. This CDR3 contains 13 residues. Germline V lookup: CDR1 SNHLY, CDR2 FYNNEI. CDR3 nucleotide sequence: TGTGCCAGCAGGGACAGGGAGGGGCAGCCCCAGCATTTT. As protein: CASRDREGQPQHF.

The rearrangement uses TRBV19 and TRBJ1-3, with D perhaps matching TRBD1 (5 bases). V was shortened by 6 bases and J by 0 bases, with 15 bases between the two germline ends. Germline V gives CDR1 LNHDA, CDR2 SQIVND (reference sequence). This CDR3 is 16 amino acids long. The CDR3: CASRTTTGYSGNTIYF. In nucleotides, the CDR3 is TGTGCCAGTAGAACAACCACAGGCTACTCTGGAAACACCATATATTTT.

J is TRBJ2-5 and V is TRBV4-2, with 8 bases aligning to TRBD2. J lost 5 bases, V lost 0 bases, and 11 bases had no gene match. CDR3 size: 17 residues. Germline V CDR1 and CDR2: LGHNA, YNFKEQ. DNA of the CDR3: TGTGCCAGCAGCCAAGAGGTGATCGGGGGGGCAGGGGAGACCCAGTACTTC. Its protein product is CASSQEVIGGAGETQYF.

This clone appeared a few times. The rearrangement links TRBV7-2 to TRBJ1-2, with a tentative D call TRBD1 (6 bases). Germline V lookup: CDR1 SGHTA, CDR2 FQGNSA. V gave up 4 bases and J gave up 4 bases, with 13 bases separating them. This CDR3 has 14 residues. The CDR3, as DNA: TGTGCCAGCAGCTCAGGACAGTTGTTCTATGGCTACACCTTC. Protein: CASSSGQLFYGYTF.

CDR3 coding DNA: TGTGCCAGCAGTTACGGGGACAGCTCCTACGAGCAGTACTTC. Translating gives CASSYGDSSYEQYF. The rearrangement joins TRBV6-2 or TRBV6-3 to TRBJ2-7; 7 bases agree with TRBD1. The CDR3 covers 14 residues. Trimming at V came to 2 bases and at J to 0 bases, leaving 1 base not matched to a gene. Germline CDR1 and CDR2: MNHEY and SVGEGT.

The chain couples TRBV7-2 to TRBJ2-1; 7 bases are shared with TRBD1. The ends lost 1 base at V and 3 bases at J; junction bases unmatched: 0. This CDR3 contains 14 residues. CDR1 SGHTA and CDR2 FQGNSA come from the germline V gene. The CDR3 loop is CASSLDRGYNEQFF. The CDR3 nucleotides are TGTGCCAGCAGCTTAGACAGGGGCTACAATGAGCAGTTCTTC.

The genes are TRBV6-6 and TRBJ1-1, with a weak D call TRBD1 (5 bases). Germline V gene data show CDR1 as MNHNY and CDR2 as SVGAGI (reference sequence). This CDR3 is built from 13 residues. V lost 2 bases and J 4 bases, leaving 8 bases between the germline ends. CDR3 in amino acids: CASSYGGSTEAFF. CDR3 nucleotides: TGTGCCAGCAGTTACGGGGGGAGCACTGAAGCTTTCTTT.

This clone was picked up one time. The rearrangement uses TRBV29-1 and TRBJ2-1; D may be TRBD2 (5 bases). The length of the CDR3 is 12 residues. Trimming stripped 4 bases from V and 4 bases from J, with 8 bases between. Germline V gene data show CDR1 as SQVTM and CDR2 as ANQGSEA. As DNA, the CDR3 is TGCAGCGTTGGAGCGGTTTACAATGAGCAGTTCTTC. Translated, it gives CSVGAVYNEQFF.

The chain combines TRBV9 with TRBJ2-5; a weak D match, TRBD1 (5 bases). Germline V lookup: CDR1 SGDLS, CDR2 YYNGEE. This CDR3 comprises 13 residues. The V and J ends lost 6 bases and 5 bases respectively, with 14 bases between them. CDR3 region: CASNKGLGETQYF. The CDR3 DNA sequence: TGTGCCAGCAATAAGGGGCTAGGGGAGACCCAGTACTTC.

This rearrangement joins TRBV10-1 to TRBJ2-1, with 16 bases lining up with TRBD2. CDR3 length: 16 residues. The trim removed 2 bases at V and 10 bases at J, leaving 5 bases unmatched. Germline V gene sequence: CDR1 WNHNN, CDR2 SYGVQD (reference sequence). CDR3 in DNA: TGCGCCAGCAGTGAGCCGGGACTAGCGGGAGGGGGGGAGCAGTTCTTC. Amino acid sequence: CASSEPGLAGGGEQFF.

The chain joins TRBV6-6 to TRBJ1-5; the match to TRBD1 covers 8 bases. CDR1 is MNHNY and CDR2 is SVGAGI in the germline V gene (reference sequence). The CDR3 is 15 amino acids. V lost 0 bases to trimming and J lost 6 bases; unmatched junction nucleotides: 4. The DNA for the CDR3 is TGTGCCAGCAGTTACTCGCCGGACAGGGCTCAGCCCCAGCATTTT. It specifies CASSYSPDRAQPQHF.